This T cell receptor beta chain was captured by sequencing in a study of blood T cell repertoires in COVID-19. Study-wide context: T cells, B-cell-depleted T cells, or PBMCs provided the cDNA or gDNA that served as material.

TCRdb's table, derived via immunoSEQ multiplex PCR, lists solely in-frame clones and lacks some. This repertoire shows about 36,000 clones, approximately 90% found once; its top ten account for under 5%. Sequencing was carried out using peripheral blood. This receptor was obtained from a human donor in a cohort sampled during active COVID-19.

The CDR3 here is CATSDPKAGGTGTGELFF. In DNA, the CDR3 is TGTGCCACCAGTGACCCCAAAGCGGGAGGCACGGGCACCGGGGAGCTGTTTTTT. This chain connects TRBV24-1 to TRBJ2-2, with 9 bases that match TRBD2. Germline V gene lookup returns CDR1 KGHDR and CDR2 SFDVKD. The CDR3 is 18 residues long. The V and J ends lost 4 bases and 4 bases, in that order; junction bases with no gene match: 12.